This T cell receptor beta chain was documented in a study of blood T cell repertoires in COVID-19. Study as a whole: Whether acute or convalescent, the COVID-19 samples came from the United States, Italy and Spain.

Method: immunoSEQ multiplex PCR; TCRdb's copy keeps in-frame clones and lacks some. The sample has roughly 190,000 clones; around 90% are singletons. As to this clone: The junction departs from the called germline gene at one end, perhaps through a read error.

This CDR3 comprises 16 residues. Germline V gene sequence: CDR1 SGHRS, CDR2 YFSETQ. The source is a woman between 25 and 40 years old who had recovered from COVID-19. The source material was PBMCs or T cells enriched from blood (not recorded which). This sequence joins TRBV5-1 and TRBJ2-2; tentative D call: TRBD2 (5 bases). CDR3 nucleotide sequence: TGCGCCAGCAGTCAAAACAGCGAGCGGCCTTCCGGGGAGCCGTTTTTT. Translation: CASSQNSERPSGEPFF.